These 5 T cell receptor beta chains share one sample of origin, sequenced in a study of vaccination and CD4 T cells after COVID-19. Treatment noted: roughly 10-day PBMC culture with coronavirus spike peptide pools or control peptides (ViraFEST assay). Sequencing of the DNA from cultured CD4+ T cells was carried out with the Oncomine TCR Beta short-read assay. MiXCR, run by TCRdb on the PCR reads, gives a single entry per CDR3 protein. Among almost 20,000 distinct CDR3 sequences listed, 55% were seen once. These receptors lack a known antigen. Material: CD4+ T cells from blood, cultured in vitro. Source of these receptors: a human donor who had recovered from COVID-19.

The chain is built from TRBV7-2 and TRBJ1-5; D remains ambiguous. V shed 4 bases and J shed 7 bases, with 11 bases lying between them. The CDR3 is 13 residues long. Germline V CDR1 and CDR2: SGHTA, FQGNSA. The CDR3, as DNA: TGTGCCAGCAGCTCCCAGTCCGGACAGCCCCAGCATTTT. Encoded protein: CASSSQSGQPQHF.

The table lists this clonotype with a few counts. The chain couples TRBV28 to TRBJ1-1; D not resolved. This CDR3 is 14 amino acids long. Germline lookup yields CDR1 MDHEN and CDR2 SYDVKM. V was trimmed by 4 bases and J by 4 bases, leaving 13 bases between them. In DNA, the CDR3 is TGTGCCAGCAGTTCGGTGGGCTTAAGCACTGAAGCTTTCTTT. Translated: CASSSVGLSTEAFF.

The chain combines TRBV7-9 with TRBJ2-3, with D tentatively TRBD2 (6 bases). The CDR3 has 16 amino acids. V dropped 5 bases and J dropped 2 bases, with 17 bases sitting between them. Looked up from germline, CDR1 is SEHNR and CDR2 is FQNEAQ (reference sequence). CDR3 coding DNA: TGTGCCAGCAGCCTGGAGAGTAGCGGCCTCACAGATACGCAGTATTTT. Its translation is CASSLESSGLTDTQYF.

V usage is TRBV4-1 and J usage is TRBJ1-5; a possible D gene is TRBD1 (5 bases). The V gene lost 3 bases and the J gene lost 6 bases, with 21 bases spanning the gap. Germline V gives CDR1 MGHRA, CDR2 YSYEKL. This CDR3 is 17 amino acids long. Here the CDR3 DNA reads TGCGCCAGCAGCCAGGCGACCCTGGGACTGATGGGTCAGCCCCAGCATTTT. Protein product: CASSQATLGLMGQPQHF.

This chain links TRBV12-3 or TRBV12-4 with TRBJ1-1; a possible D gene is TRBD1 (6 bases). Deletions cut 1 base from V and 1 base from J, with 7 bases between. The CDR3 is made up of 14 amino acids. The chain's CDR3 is CASSLGTANTEAFF. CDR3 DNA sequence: TGTGCCAGCAGTTTAGGGACAGCGAACACTGAAGCTTTCTTT.